One TCR beta chain is described in this entry. Other DNA variants within this sample encode the same CDR3. Produced via immunoSEQ multiplex PCR; TCRdb's table is partial and in-frame only. The repertoire holds about 350,000 clones, with about 85% as singletons. CDR1 is MDHEN and CDR2 is SYDVKM in the germline V gene. The length of the CDR3 is 13 residues. V shed 5 bases and J shed 1 base, with 9 bases lying between them. The record originates from a study of Ad26.COV2.S vaccination and SARS-CoV-2 variants. This sample's treatment: some 20 received Ad26.COV2.S at low or high dose, single or two shots; 5 received placebo; per-sample allocation not given. At day 63 after the first vaccine or placebo injection, samples were drawn. At a Boston site, the person donating was an adult of 18-55 years.

The source is a person aged 18-60 years who received the Ad26.COV2.S COVID-19 vaccine or a placebo. This sample comprised peripheral blood, obtained in a trial of Ad26.COV2.S vaccine versus placebo. This chain links TRBV28 with TRBJ2-7; possibly TRBD1 for D (7 bases). CDR3 in amino acids: CASSPGGSYEQYF. The CDR3 DNA reads TGTGCCAGCAGTCCAGGGGGGTCCTACGAGCAGTACTTC.